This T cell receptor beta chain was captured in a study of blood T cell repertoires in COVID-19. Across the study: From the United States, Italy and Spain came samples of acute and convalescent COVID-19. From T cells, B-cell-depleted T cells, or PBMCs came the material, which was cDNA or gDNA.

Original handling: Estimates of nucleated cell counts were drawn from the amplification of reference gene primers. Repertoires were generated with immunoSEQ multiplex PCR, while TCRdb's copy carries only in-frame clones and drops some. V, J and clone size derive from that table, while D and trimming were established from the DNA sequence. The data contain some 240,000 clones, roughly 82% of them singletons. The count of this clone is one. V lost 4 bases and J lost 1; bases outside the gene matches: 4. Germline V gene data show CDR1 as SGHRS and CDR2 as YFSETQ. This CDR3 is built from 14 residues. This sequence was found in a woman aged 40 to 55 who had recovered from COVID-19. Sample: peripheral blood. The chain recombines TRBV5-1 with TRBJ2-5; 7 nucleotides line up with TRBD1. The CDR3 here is CASSPGQTQETQYF. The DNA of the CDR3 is TGCGCCAGCAGCCCGGGACAGACCCAAGAGACCCAGTACTTC.